A selection of T cell receptor beta chains follows, all from one sample in a study of Graves' ophthalmopathy and Graves' hyperthyroidism. MiXCR, run by TCRdb on the multiplex PCR reads, gives a single entry per CDR3 protein. Here the sample spans hundreds of thousands of distinct CDR3 sequences, more than 20% being singletons. The specimen sequenced was peripheral blood. These receptors were collected from a woman under 30 with stable Graves' hyperthyroidism. CDR3s leave out the opening cysteine and the closing phenylalanine or tryptophan. Clone size is shown for a subset of rows, as once, few, many or a class of expanded clone.

j_call: TRBJ2-7; v_call: TRBV30; clone_size: many; cdr3_aa: AWNRGGGEQY
j_call: TRBJ2-5; v_call: TRBV4-1; clone_size: .; cdr3_aa: ASSQGGLAGASETQY
j_call: TRBJ2-7; v_call: TRBV19; clone_size: many; cdr3_aa: ASSTTGGLAYEQY
j_call: TRBJ2-5; v_call: TRBV4-1; clone_size: few; cdr3_aa: ASSHHPLGTSGQETQY
j_call: TRBJ2-7; v_call: TRBV20-1; clone_size: few; cdr3_aa: SARPRSYEQY
j_call: TRBJ1-1; v_call: TRBV6-1; clone_size: few; cdr3_aa: ASSETRGSTEAF
j_call: TRBJ2-5; v_call: TRBV11-2; clone_size: few; cdr3_aa: ASSRIRGPEETQY
j_call: TRBJ1-2; v_call: TRBV27; clone_size: .; cdr3_aa: ASSPQTVSYGYT
j_call: TRBJ2-5; v_call: TRBV4-1; clone_size: many; cdr3_aa: ASSHEPQEETQY
j_call: TRBJ2-2; v_call: TRBV12-3/TRBV12-4; clone_size: many; cdr3_aa: ASSLNGRVNTGELF
j_call: TRBJ2-7; v_call: TRBV12-3/TRBV12-4; clone_size: .; cdr3_aa: ASSFAPPQGGTEQY
j_call: TRBJ2-7; v_call: TRBV6-2/TRBV6-3; clone_size: .; cdr3_aa: ASSLWPRGTGTYEQY
j_call: TRBJ2-7; v_call: TRBV20-1; clone_size: many; cdr3_aa: SASNSGRGGYEQY
j_call: TRBJ1-2; v_call: TRBV27; clone_size: many; cdr3_aa: ASSSSGVYT
j_call: TRBJ2-7; v_call: TRBV20-1; clone_size: .; cdr3_aa: SASPSGRGEQY
j_call: TRBJ2-7; v_call: TRBV28; clone_size: .; cdr3_aa: ASSDRDGSYEQY
j_call: TRBJ1-1; v_call: TRBV19; clone_size: .; cdr3_aa: ASSIAGLEAF
j_call: TRBJ2-7; v_call: TRBV29-1; clone_size: .; cdr3_aa: SVEFSGNTYEQY
j_call: TRBJ2-7; v_call: TRBV12-5; clone_size: once; cdr3_aa: ASGLARTQVAVAYEQY
j_call: TRBJ2-6; v_call: TRBV30; clone_size: few; cdr3_aa: AWDRASSGANVLT
j_call: TRBJ2-2; v_call: TRBV12-3/TRBV12-4; clone_size: .; cdr3_aa: ASSLEPGQSTGELF
j_call: TRBJ1-1; v_call: TRBV2; clone_size: many; cdr3_aa: ASSDMYGGTEAF
j_call: TRBJ1-2; v_call: TRBV12-3/TRBV12-4; clone_size: many; cdr3_aa: ASSLSRTNIGYT
j_call: TRBJ1-1; v_call: TRBV6-5; clone_size: many; cdr3_aa: ASRLQGAPSMNTEAF
j_call: TRBJ1-5; v_call: TRBV19; clone_size: .; cdr3_aa: ASSSHPPSNQPQH
j_call: TRBJ2-7; v_call: TRBV6-1; clone_size: many; cdr3_aa: ASSEGTGAPYEQY
j_call: TRBJ2-2; v_call: TRBV7-2; clone_size: many; cdr3_aa: ASSPRLVNTGELF
j_call: TRBJ1-2; v_call: TRBV4-1; clone_size: many; cdr3_aa: ASSQGTVLYGYT
j_call: TRBJ2-2; v_call: TRBV27; clone_size: .; cdr3_aa: ASSLKTDRVGTGELF
j_call: TRBJ2-5; v_call: TRBV11-2; clone_size: many; cdr3_aa: ASSAGGYQETQY
j_call: TRBJ1-1; v_call: TRBV15; clone_size: .; cdr3_aa: ATSSPPGAMNTEAF
j_call: TRBJ1-2; v_call: TRBV10-2; clone_size: .; cdr3_aa: ATQKGVNYGYT
j_call: TRBJ1-1; v_call: TRBV20-1; clone_size: many; cdr3_aa: SARDIGTEAF
j_call: TRBJ1-5; v_call: TRBV24-1; clone_size: many; cdr3_aa: ATSDLLRLTRARCGNQPQH
j_call: TRBJ1-1; v_call: TRBV6-1; clone_size: few; cdr3_aa: ASGLDRRTTEAF
j_call: TRBJ2-7; v_call: TRBV5-1; clone_size: many; cdr3_aa: ASSLGTRAYEQY
j_call: TRBJ1-1; v_call: TRBV5-1; clone_size: few; cdr3_aa: ASSFEGREGAF
j_call: TRBJ1-3; v_call: TRBV7-8; clone_size: many; cdr3_aa: ASSTDRGWGNTIY
j_call: TRBJ1-5; v_call: TRBV19; clone_size: many; cdr3_aa: ASSIYRGSNQPQH
j_call: TRBJ2-5; v_call: TRBV15; clone_size: many; cdr3_aa: ATSRDRKQETQY
j_call: TRBJ2-7; v_call: TRBV20-1; clone_size: many; cdr3_aa: SARGGAGVYEQY
j_call: TRBJ2-7; v_call: TRBV6-1; clone_size: many; cdr3_aa: ASSQDRGNNEQY
j_call: TRBJ2-5; v_call: TRBV20-1; clone_size: many; cdr3_aa: SADDYQETQY
j_call: TRBJ1-3; v_call: TRBV29-1; clone_size: many; cdr3_aa: SVSALGNTIY
j_call: TRBJ2-7; v_call: TRBV30; clone_size: many; cdr3_aa: AWSVPSGNFYEQY
j_call: TRBJ1-5; v_call: TRBV19; clone_size: .; cdr3_aa: ASSIGTAGGRNQPQH
j_call: TRBJ2-7; v_call: TRBV20-1; clone_size: many; cdr3_aa: SARDSLVIYEQY
j_call: TRBJ1-6; v_call: TRBV20-1; clone_size: few; cdr3_aa: SARDSGVGSPLH
j_call: TRBJ1-6; v_call: TRBV27; clone_size: many; cdr3_aa: ASSGYNSPLH
j_call: TRBJ2-2; v_call: TRBV29-1; clone_size: .; cdr3_aa: SAEEGARTGELF
j_call: TRBJ2-7; v_call: TRBV20-1; clone_size: many; cdr3_aa: SASWENEQY
j_call: TRBJ2-3; v_call: TRBV10-3; clone_size: many; cdr3_aa: AISGVGDTQY
j_call: TRBJ2-2; v_call: TRBV12-3/TRBV12-4; clone_size: .; cdr3_aa: ASRERTHGELF
j_call: TRBJ1-6; v_call: TRBV6-2/TRBV6-3; clone_size: many; cdr3_aa: ASSFDRGRNNSPLH